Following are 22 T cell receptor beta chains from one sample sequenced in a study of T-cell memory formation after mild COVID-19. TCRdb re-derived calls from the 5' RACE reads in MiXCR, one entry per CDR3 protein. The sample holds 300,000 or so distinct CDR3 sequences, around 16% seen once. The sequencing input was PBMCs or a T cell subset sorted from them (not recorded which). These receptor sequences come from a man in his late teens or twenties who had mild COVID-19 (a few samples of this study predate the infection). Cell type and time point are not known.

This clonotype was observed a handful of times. The CDR3 sequence is CSASPGQGMSEQYF. Written as DNA, the CDR3 is TGCAGTGCTAGCCCGGGACAGGGGATGTCCGAGCAGTACTTC. This chain joins TRBV20-1 and TRBJ2-7; 10 bases are a match to TRBD1. CDR1 is DFQATT and CDR2 is SNEGSKA in the germline V gene (reference sequence). The CDR3 extends over 14 amino acids. Trimming at V came to 3 bases and at J to 6 bases, leaving 8 bases not matched to a gene.

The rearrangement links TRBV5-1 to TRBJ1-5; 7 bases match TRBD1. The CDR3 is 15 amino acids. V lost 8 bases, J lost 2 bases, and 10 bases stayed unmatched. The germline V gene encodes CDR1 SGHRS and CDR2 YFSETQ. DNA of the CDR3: TGCGCCAGTGGGACAGCCGAACAAGGCAATCAGCCCCAGCATTTT. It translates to CASGTAEQGNQPQHF. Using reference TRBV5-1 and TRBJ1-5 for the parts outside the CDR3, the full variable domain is KAGVTQTPRYLIKTRGQQVTLSCSPISGHRSVSWYQQTPGQGLQFLFEYFSETQRNKGNFPGRFSGRQFSNSRSEMNVSTLELGDSALYLCASGTAEQGNQPQHFGDGTRLSIL.

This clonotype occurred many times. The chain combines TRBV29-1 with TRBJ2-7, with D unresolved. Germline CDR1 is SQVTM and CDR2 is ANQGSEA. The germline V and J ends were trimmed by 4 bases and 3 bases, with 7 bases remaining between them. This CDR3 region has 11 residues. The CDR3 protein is CSVAQYYEQYF. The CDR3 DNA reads TGCAGCGTTGCTCAGTACTACGAGCAGTACTTC.

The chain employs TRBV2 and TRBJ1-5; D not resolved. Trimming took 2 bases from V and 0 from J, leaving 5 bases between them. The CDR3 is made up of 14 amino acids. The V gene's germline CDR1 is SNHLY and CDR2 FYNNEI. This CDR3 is CASSEWRSNQPQHF. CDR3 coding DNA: TGTGCCAGCAGTGAATGGCGTAGCAATCAGCCCCAGCATTTT.

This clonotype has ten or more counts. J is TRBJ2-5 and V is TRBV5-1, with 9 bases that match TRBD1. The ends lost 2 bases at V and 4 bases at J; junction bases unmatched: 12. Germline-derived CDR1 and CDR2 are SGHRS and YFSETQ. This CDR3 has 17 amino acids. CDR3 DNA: TGCGCCAGCAGCTTCCCCCCTGGTGGACAGGGGATAGAGACCCAGTACTTC. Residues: CASSFPPGGQGIETQYF.

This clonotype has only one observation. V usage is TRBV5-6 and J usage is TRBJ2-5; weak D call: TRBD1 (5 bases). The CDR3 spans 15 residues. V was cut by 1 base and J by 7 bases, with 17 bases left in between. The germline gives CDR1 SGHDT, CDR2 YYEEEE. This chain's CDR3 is CASSLFATAAGTQYF. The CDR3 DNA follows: TGTGCCAGCAGCTTGTTCGCGACAGCCGCAGGGACCCAGTACTTC.

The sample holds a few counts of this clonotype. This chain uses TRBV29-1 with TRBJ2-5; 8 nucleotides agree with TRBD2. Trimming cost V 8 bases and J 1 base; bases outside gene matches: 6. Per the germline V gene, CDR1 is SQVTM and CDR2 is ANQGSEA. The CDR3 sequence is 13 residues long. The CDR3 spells CSIELAVQETQYF. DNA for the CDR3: TGCAGCATAGAACTAGCGGTCCAAGAGACCCAGTACTTC.

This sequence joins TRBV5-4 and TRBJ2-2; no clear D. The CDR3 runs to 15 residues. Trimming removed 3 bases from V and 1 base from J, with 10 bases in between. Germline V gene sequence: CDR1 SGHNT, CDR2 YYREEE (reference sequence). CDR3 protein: CASSWSTQNTGELFF. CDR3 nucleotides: TGTGCCAGCAGCTGGAGTACCCAGAACACCGGGGAGCTGTTTTTT.

CDR3: CASSRDSNEQFF. DNA of the CDR3: TGCGCCAGCAGCCGGGACAGCAATGAGCAGTTCTTC. The gene calls are TRBV4-3 and TRBJ2-1, with 7 positions matching TRBD1. This CDR3 contains 12 residues. The germline CDR1 and CDR2 sequences are LGHNA and YSLEER. Losses at the gene ends were 4 bases for V and 6 bases for J; bases not matched to a gene: 0.

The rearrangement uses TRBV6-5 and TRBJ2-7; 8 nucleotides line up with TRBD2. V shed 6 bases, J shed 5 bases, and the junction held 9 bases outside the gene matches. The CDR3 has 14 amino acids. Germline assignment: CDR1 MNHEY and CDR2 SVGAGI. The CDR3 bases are TGTGCCAGCAGAGCCCCGGGGGGGGGGCACGAGCAGTACTTC. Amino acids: CASRAPGGGHEQYF.

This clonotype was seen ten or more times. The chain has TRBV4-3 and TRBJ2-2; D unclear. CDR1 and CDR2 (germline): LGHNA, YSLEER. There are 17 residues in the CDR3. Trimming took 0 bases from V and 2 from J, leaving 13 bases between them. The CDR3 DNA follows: TGCGCCAGCAGCCAAGAATCTAGGTGGAAAAACACCGGGGAGCTGTTTTTT. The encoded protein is CASSQESRWKNTGELFF.

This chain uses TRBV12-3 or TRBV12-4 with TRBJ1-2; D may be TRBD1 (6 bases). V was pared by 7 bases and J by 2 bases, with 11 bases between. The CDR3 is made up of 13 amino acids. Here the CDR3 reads CASTWTANYGYTF. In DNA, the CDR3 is TGTGCCAGCACCTGGACAGCAAACTATGGCTACACCTTC.

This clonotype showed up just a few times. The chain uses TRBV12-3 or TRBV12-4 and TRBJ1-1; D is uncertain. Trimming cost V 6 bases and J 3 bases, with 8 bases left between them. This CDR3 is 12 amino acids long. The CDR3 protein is CASRWQHTEAFF. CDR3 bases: TGTGCCAGCAGATGGCAGCACACTGAAGCTTTCTTT.

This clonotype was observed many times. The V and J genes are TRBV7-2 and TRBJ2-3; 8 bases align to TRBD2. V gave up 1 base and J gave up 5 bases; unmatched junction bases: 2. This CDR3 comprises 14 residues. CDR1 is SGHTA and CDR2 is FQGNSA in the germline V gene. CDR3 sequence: CASSLDRGGDTQYF. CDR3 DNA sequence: TGTGCCAGCAGCTTAGACCGGGGGGGAGATACGCAGTATTTT.

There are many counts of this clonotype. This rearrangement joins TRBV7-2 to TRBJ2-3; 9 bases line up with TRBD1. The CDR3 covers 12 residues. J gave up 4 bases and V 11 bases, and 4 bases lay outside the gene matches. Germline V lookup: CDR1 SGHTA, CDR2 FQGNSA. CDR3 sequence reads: CAGGQGPDTQYF. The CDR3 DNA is TGTGCCGGGGGACAGGGACCAGATACGCAGTATTTT.

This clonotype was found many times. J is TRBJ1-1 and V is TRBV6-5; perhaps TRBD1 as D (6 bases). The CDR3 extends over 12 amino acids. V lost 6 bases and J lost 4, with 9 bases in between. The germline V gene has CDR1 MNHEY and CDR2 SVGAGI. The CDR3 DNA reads TGTGCCAGCAGAAGGGGGGCCACTGAAGCTTTCTTT. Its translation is CASRRGATEAFF.

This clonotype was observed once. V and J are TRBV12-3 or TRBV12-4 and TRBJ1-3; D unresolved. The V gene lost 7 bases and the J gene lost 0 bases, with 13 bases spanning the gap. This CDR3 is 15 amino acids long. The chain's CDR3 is CASNGLWTSGNTIYF. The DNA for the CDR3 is TGTGCCAGCAACGGACTTTGGACCTCTGGAAACACCATATATTTT.

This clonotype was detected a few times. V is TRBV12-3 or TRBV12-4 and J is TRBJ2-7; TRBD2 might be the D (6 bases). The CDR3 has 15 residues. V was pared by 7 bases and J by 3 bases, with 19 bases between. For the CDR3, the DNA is TGTGCCAGCACCTTAAGGGTGGGACTGCGCTACGAGCAGTACTTC. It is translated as CASTLRVGLRYEQYF.

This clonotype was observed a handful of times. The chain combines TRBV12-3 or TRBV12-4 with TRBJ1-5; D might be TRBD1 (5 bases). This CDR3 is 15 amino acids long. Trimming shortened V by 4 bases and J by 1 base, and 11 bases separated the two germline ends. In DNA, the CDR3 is TGTGCCAGCAGTTCTCCGACAGAGAGCAATCAGCCCCAGCATTTT. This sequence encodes CASSSPTESNQPQHF.

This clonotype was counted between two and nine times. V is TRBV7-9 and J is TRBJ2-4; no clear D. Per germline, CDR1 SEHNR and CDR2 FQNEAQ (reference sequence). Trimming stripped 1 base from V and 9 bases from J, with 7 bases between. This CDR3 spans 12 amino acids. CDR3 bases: TGTGCCAGCAGCTTAGACAGCAGCATTCAGTACTTC. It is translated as CASSLDSSIQYF.

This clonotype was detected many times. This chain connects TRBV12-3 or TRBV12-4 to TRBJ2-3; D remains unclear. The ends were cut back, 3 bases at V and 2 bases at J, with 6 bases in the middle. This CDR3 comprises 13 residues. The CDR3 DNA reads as TGTGCCAGCAGTTTGTCCTCCACAGATACGCAGTATTTT. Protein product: CASSLSSTDTQYF.

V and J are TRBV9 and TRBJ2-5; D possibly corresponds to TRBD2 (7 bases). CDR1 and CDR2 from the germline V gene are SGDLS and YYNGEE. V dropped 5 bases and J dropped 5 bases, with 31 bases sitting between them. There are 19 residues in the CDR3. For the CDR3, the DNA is TGTGCCAGCAGTTCCGGACCTGGGGGTGACGGCGGGGGCGGGGAGACCCAGTACTTC. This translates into CASSSGPGGDGGGGETQYF.